These T cell receptor beta chains were read from a single sample in a study of HIV-infected patients and healthy controls. In TCRdb, the 5' RACE reads were re-called with MiXCR into one record per CDR3 protein. The table shows about 64,000 distinct CDR3 sequences, with roughly 19% occurring only once. The sample consisted of CD4+ T cells from blood. These receptors came from a human donor in good health. The CDR3 runs from the conserved cysteine through the conserved F or W. A D gene is named only where the DNA matches it firmly. Only part of the rows carry a size: once, few, many, or a class if the clone is expanded.

clone size,J gene,D gene,V gene,CDR3 protein,CDR3 DNA
many,TRBJ2-5,NA,TRBV5-5,CASSLQETPVTQYF,TGTGCCAGCAGCCTGCAGGAGACCCCAGTGACCCAGTACTTC
NA,TRBJ1-1,NA,TRBV10-3,CAISAAGSNTEAFF,TGTGCCATCAGTGCGGCAGGTTCGAACACTGAAGCTTTCTTT
few,TRBJ2-5,NA,TRBV20-1,CSARDAGETQYF,TGCAGTGCTAGGGATGCGGGGGAGACCCAGTACTTC
NA,TRBJ2-7,TRBD2,TRBV11-2,CASSFGLGYEQYF,TGTGCCAGCAGCTTTGGACTAGGGTACGAGCAGTACTTC
few,TRBJ2-4,TRBD2,TRBV20-1,CSARGAGTSVAKNIQYF,TGCAGTGCTAGGGGGGCCGGGACTAGCGTCGCCAAAAACATTCAGTACTTC
NA,TRBJ1-2,NA,TRBV12-5,CASGRGIENYGYTF,TGTGCTAGTGGTAGAGGTATAGAAAACTATGGCTACACCTTC
many,TRBJ2-3,NA,TRBV19,CASSPTGLTDTQYF,TGTGCCAGTAGTCCAACAGGGTTAACAGATACGCAGTATTTT
few,TRBJ2-1,NA,TRBV29-1,CSVDIRRGSNEQFF,TGCAGCGTTGATATACGCAGGGGCAGCAATGAGCAGTTCTTC
NA,TRBJ1-6,NA,TRBV12-3/TRBV12-4,CASSSPRFGNSPLHF,TGTGCCAGCAGCTCGCCGCGGTTCGGTAATTCACCCCTCCACTTT
NA,TRBJ1-1,NA,TRBV20-1,CSARSSFSPGRTYTEAFF,TGCAGTGCTAGATCCAGCTTCTCTCCGGGACGGACATACACTGAAGCTTTCTTT
many,TRBJ1-2,NA,TRBV28,CATRRGIAGSYYGYTF,TGTGCCACCAGACGGGGTATTGCAGGGAGCTACTATGGCTACACCTTC
many,TRBJ2-7,TRBD1,TRBV7-2,CASTFDRGQYEQYF,TGTGCCAGCACCTTCGACAGGGGGCAATACGAGCAGTACTTC
few,TRBJ1-2,TRBD1,TRBV18,CASSPPDRGHDGYTF,TGTGCCAGCTCACCACCGGACAGGGGGCATGATGGCTACACCTTC
NA,TRBJ2-5,NA,TRBV14,CASSRRTGGVSETQYF,TGTGCCAGCAGCCGCAGGACAGGCGGGGTCTCGGAGACCCAGTACTTC
once,TRBJ2-2,TRBD1,TRBV14,CASSQVRQGPGTGELFF,TGTGCCAGCAGCCAAGTGAGACAGGGACCGGGCACCGGGGAGCTGTTTTTT
few,TRBJ1-2,NA,TRBV7-9,CASSSSSRGPGYRGYTF,TGTGCCAGCAGCTCTTCATCCCGGGGTCCGGGTTATCGTGGCTACACCTTC
NA,TRBJ2-7,NA,TRBV7-3,CASSKDGNSYEQYF,TGTGCCAGCAGCAAGGACGGAAACTCCTACGAGCAGTACTTC
many,TRBJ2-5,TRBD2,TRBV7-9,CASTNKAGGTVETQYF,TGTGCCAGCACCAATAAAGCGGGAGGGACGGTAGAGACCCAGTACTTC
many,TRBJ2-1,TRBD2,TRBV11-2,CASSLVIAGAYNEQFF,TGTGCCAGCAGCTTAGTTATAGCGGGGGCTTACAATGAGCAGTTCTTC
many,TRBJ1-1,NA,TRBV10-2,CASSEQWEYTEAFF,TGCGCCAGCAGTGAGCAGTGGGAGTACACTGAAGCTTTCTTT
NA,TRBJ2-3,NA,TRBV5-5,CASSPEADTQYF,TGTGCCAGCAGCCCGGAGGCAGATACGCAGTATTTT
few,TRBJ1-6,NA,TRBV7-6,CASSPMGRTPLHF,TGTGCCAGCAGCCCCATGGGGAGAACACCCCTCCACTTT
few,TRBJ1-1,NA,TRBV6-6,CASSHSNLNTEAFF,TGTGCCAGCAGTCACTCAAATCTGAACACTGAAGCTTTCTTT
many,TRBJ1-5,NA,TRBV7-2,CASSLEGTSNQPQHF,TGTGCCAGCAGCTTAGAGGGAACCAGCAATCAGCCCCAGCATTTT
many,TRBJ1-6,NA,TRBV4-2,CASSQEGNSYNSPLHF,TGTGCCAGCAGCCAAGAGGGCAACTCCTATAATTCACCCCTCCACTTT